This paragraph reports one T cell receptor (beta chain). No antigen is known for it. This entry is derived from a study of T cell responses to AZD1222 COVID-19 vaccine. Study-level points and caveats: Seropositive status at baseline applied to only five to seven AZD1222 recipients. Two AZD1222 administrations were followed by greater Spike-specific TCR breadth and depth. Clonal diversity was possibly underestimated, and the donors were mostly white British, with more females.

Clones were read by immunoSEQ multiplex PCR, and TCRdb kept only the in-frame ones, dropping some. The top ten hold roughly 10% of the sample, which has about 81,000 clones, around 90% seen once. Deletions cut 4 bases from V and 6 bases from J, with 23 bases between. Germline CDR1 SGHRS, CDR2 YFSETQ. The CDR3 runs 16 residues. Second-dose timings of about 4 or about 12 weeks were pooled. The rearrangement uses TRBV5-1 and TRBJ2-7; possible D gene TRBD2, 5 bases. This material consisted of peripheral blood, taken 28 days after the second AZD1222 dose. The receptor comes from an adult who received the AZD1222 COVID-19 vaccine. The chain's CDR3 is CASSPRPDPTGSEQYF. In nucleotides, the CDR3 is TGCGCCAGCAGCCCGCGCCCGGACCCGACGGGGAGCGAGCAGTACTTC.